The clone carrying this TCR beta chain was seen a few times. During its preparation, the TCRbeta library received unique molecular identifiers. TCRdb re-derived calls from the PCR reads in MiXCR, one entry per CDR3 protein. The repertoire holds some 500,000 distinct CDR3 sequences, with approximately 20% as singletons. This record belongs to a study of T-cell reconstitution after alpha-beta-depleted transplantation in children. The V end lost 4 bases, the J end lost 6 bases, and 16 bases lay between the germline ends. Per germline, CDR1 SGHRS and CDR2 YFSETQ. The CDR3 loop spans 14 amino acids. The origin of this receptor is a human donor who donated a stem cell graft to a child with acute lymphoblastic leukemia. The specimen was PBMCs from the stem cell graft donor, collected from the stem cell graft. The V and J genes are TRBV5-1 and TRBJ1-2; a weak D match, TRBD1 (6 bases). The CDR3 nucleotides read TGCGCCAGCAGCAAAACAGGGACGTTGAATGGCTACACCTTC. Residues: CASSKTGTLNGYTF.